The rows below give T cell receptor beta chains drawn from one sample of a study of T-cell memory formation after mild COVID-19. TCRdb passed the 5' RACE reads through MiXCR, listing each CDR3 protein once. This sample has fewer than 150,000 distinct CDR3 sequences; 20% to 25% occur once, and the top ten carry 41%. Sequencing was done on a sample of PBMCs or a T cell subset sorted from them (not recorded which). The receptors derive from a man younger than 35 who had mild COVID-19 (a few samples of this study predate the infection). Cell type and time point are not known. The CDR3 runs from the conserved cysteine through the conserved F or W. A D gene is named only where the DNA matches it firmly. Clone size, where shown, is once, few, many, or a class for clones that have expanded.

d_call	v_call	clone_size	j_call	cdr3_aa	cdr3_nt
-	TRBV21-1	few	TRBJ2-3	CARKPEGVSDTQYF	TGTGCGCGGAAGCCGGAGGGGGTCTCAGATACGCAGTATTTT
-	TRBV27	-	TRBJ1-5	CASSNREGRPQHF	TGTGCCAGCAGTAACCGGGAGGGGCGGCCCCAGCATTTT
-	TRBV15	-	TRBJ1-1	CATSPGHPSTEAFF	TGTGCCACCAGCCCCGGACATCCCAGCACTGAAGCTTTCTTT
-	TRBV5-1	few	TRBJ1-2	CASSSRVAKSYGYTF	TGCGCCAGCAGCTCCCGGGTGGCCAAGAGCTATGGCTACACCTTC
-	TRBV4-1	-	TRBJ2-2	CASSSRDIMTGELFF	TGCGCCAGCAGCAGCCGGGACATAATGACCGGGGAGCTGTTTTTT
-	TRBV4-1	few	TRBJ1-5	CASSQGWGDQPQHF	TGCGCCAGCAGCCAAGGATGGGGGGATCAGCCCCAGCATTTT
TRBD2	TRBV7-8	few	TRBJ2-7	CASHAGGNEQYF	TGTGCCAGTCATGCGGGGGGCAATGAGCAGTACTTC
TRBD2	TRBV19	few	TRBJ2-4	CASSITGGLAKNIQYF	TGTGCCAGTAGTATAACGGGGGGGCTAGCCAAAAACATTCAGTACTTC
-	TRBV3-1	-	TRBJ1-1	CASTAPTGETEAFF	TGTGCCAGCACGGCGCCCACCGGGGAAACTGAAGCTTTCTTT
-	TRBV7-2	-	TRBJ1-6	CASSLIRGFGTPLHF	TGTGCCAGCAGCTTAATTAGGGGGTTTGGGACACCCCTCCACTTT
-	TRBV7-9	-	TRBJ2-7	CASSLTPDYTYEQYF	TGTGCCAGCAGCTTAACCCCGGATTATACCTACGAGCAGTACTTC
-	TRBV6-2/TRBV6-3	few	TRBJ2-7	CASSYSGRYEQYF	TGTGCCAGCAGTTACTCCGGCCGCTACGAGCAGTACTTC
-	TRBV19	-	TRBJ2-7	CATRTRRGSAEQYF	TGTGCCACCAGAACTCGTAGGGGGTCGGCCGAGCAGTACTTC
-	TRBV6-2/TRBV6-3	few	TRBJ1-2	CASSYQGMTDYGYTF	TGTGCCAGCAGTTACCAAGGGATGACCGACTATGGCTACACCTTC
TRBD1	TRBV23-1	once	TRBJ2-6	CASSQPGQPSGANVLTF	TGCGCCAGCAGTCAACCGGGACAGCCCTCTGGGGCCAACGTCCTGACTTTC
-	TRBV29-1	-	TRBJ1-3	CSVEDLNGVSGNTIYF	TGCAGCGTTGAAGATCTTAACGGCGTCTCTGGAAACACCATATATTTT
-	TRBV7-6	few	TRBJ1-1	CASSPTGRLMNTEAFF	TGTGCCAGCAGCCCAACGGGACGACTAATGAACACTGAAGCTTTCTTT
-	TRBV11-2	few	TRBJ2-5	CASSPSLGDQETQYF	TGTGCCAGCAGTCCGTCCTTGGGGGATCAAGAGACCCAGTACTTC
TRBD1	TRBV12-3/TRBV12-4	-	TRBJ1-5	CASSTGDRERQHF	TGTGCCAGCAGTACAGGGGACCGCGAGCGCCAGCATTTT
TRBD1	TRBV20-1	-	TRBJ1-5	CSARADRGGTNQPQHF	TGCAGTGCTAGAGCTGACAGGGGCGGGACCAATCAGCCCCAGCATTTT